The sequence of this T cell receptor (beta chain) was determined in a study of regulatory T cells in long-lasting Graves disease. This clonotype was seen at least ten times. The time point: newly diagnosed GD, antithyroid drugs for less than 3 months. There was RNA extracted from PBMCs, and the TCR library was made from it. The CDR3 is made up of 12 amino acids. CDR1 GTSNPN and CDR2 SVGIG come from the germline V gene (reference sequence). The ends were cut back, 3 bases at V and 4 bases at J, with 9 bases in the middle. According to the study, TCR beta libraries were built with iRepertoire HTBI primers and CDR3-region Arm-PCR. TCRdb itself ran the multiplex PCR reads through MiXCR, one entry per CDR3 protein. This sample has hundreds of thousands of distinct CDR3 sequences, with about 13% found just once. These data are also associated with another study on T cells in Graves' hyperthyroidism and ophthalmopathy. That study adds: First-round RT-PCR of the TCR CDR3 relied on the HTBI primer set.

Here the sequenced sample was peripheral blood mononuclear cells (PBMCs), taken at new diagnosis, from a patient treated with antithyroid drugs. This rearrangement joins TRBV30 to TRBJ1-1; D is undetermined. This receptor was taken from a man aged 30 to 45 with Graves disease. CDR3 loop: CAWREYGTEAFF. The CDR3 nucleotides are TGTGCCTGGAGGGAATACGGCACTGAAGCTTTCTTT.